This T cell receptor (beta chain) emerged from a study of blood T cell repertoires in COVID-19. The Seattle patients joined while their infection was active and were tracked longitudinally afterward. TCRdb's table, derived via immunoSEQ multiplex PCR, lists solely in-frame clones and lacks some. This sample has some 150,000 clones, with 70% to 90% found just once. The CDR3 runs 15 residues. Trimming took off 3 bases at V and 4 bases at J, with 15 bases between the two ends. Germline CDR1 and CDR2: KGHSH and LQKENI. This TCR was recovered from a woman aged 55 to 70 with COVID-19, enrolled during active disease. J is TRBJ1-2 and V is TRBV18, with a weak D call TRBD1 (5 bases). The specimen was peripheral blood. CDR3 region: CASSPELTDLYGYTF. CDR3 nucleotide sequence: TGTGCCAGCTCACCCGAATTGACAGATCTCTATGGCTACACCTTC. The full variable domain, in which reference TRBV18 and TRBJ1-2 provide the parts outside the CDR3, is NAGVMQNPRHLVRRRGQEARLRCSPMKGHSHVYWYRQLPEEGLKFMVYLQKENIIDESGMPKERFSAEFPKEGPSILRIQQVVRGDSAAYFCASSPELTDLYGYTFGSGTRLTVV.